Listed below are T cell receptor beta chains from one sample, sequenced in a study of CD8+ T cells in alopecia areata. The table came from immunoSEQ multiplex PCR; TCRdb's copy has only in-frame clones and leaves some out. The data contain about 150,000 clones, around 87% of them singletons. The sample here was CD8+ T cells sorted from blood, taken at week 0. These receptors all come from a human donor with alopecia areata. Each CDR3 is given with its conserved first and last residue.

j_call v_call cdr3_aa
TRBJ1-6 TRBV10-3 CAIREGGRSPLHF
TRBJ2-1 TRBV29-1 CSVKTSGRANEQFF
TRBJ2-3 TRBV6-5 CASRSEGGRDTQYF
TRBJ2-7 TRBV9 CASSVAAAGGFYEQYF
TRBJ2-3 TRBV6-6 CASSDSVAGGTDTQYF
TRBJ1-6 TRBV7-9 CASSEIPGQGAEYNSPLHF
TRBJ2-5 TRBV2 CASRGPETQYF
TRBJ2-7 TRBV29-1 CSVDVGGYEQYF
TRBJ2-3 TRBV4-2 CASSQFSGTTDTQYF
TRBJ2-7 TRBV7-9 CASSLDRGPPYEQYF
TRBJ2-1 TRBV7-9 CASSSSLAGDPEEQFF
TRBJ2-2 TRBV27 CASSPSRRTGELFF
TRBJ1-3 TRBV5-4 CASSPDSSGNTIYF
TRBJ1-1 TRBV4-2 CASSQHRDRSTEAFF